This TCR beta chain was obtained from a study of blood T cell repertoires in COVID-19. Study details: The cDNA or gDNA used as material had been derived from T cells, B-cell-depleted T cells, or PBMCs.

Method: immunoSEQ multiplex PCR; TCRdb's copy keeps in-frame clones and lacks some. The data contain around 260,000 clones, approximately 83% of them seen just once; the ten biggest clones take up about an eighth. CDR1 and CDR2 from the germline V gene are MNHEY and SMNVEV (reference sequence). Trimming cost V 6 bases and J 4 bases, with 12 bases left between them. The CDR3 consists of 13 residues. The genes are TRBV27 and TRBJ1-1; D might be TRBD1 (5 bases). The sequencing input was peripheral blood. The origin of this receptor is a human donor in a cohort sampled during active COVID-19. As DNA, the CDR3 is TGTGCCAGCAGACCCCAGGGCGGCACTGAAGCTTTCTTT. Protein: CASRPQGGTEAFF.